This T cell receptor (beta chain) originates from a study of T cells in Graves' hyperthyroidism and ophthalmopathy. Germline CDR1 is SGHRS and CDR2 is YFSETQ. Trimming at V came to 4 bases and at J to 1 base, leaving 9 bases not matched to a gene. The length of the CDR3 is 16 residues. The study enrolled patients aged 18 to 65 with newly diagnosed hyperthyroidism of under 2 months' duration. Diagnoses were established using clinical symptoms, serum thyroxine and TRAb, thyroid ultrasound and orbital computed tomography. Ten or more counts support this clonotype. The source material, RNA transcripts, was used to amplify TCR beta CDR3 regions. When the TCR CDR3 underwent first-round RT-PCR, the HTBI primer set was used. TCRdb analysed the multiplex PCR reads with MiXCR anew, one entry per CDR3 protein. The table shows 600,000 to 850,000 distinct CDR3 sequences, with 15% to 20% occurring only once.

The receptor was isolated from a woman aged 50 to 60 with Graves' hyperthyroidism that later progressed to Graves' ophthalmopathy. The chain couples TRBV5-1 to TRBJ2-3, with 7 bases fitting TRBD1. Sequenced material: blood. The CDR3 sequence is CASSRDTGVGTDTQYF. The CDR3 DNA follows: TGCGCCAGCAGCCGCGATACAGGGGTAGGCACAGATACGCAGTATTTT.